These 7 T cell receptor beta chains were all obtained from the same sample, sequenced in a study of blood T cell repertoires in COVID-19. Produced via immunoSEQ multiplex PCR; TCRdb's table is partial and in-frame only. Of 45,000 to 65,000 clones in the sample, around nine tenths are singletons; the top ten hold roughly 10%. The material sequenced was peripheral blood. These receptors were taken from a woman older than 75 with acute or convalescent COVID-19.

The chain uses TRBV19 and TRBJ2-7; D gene uncertain. From germline, CDR1 is LNHDA and CDR2 SQIVND (reference sequence). The CDR3 runs 15 residues. V lost 0 bases to trimming and J lost 3 bases, with 12 bases between them. Written as DNA, the CDR3 is TGTGCCAGTAGTATAGATCTATTAGGAGACTACGAGCAGTACTTC. Translating it yields CASSIDLLGDYEQYF.

The chain uses TRBV4-2 and TRBJ1-2, with TRBD1 identical over 8 bases. Germline trimming cut 1 base from V and 5 bases from J; bases unmatched to any gene: 12. Germline V gene data show CDR1 as LGHNA and CDR2 as YNFKEQ. The CDR3 contains 17 residues. CDR3 residues: CASSQGGGGTGVYGYTF. As DNA, the CDR3 is TGTGCCAGCAGCCAAGGAGGCGGCGGGACAGGAGTGTATGGCTACACCTTC.

This chain joins TRBV19 and TRBJ1-1; D is perhaps TRBD1 (6 bases). The germline V gene encodes CDR1 LNHDA and CDR2 SQIVND (reference sequence). The CDR3 is 13 amino acids. Trimming cost V 7 bases and J 1 base, with 10 bases left between them. CDR3 amino acids: CASMGDKNTEAFF. The CDR3 DNA reads as TGTGCCAGTATGGGGGACAAGAACACTGAAGCTTTCTTT. Combining the CDR3 with reference TRBV19 and TRBJ1-1 gives the whole variable domain DGGITQSPKYLFRKEGQNVTLSCEQNLNHDAMYWYRQDPGQGLRLIYYSQIVNDFQKGDIAEGYSVSREKKESFPLTVTSAQKNPTAFYLCASMGDKNTEAFFGQGTRLTVV.

This clone has only one observation. The CDR3 loop is CASSPTDSPSSYNEQFF. The CDR3 DNA reads as TGTGCCAGCAGCCCGACGGACAGTCCAAGCTCCTACAATGAGCAGTTCTTC. The chain links TRBV3-1 (or the pseudogene TRBV3-2) to TRBJ2-1; D might be TRBD1 (6 bases). The CDR3 consists of 17 residues. Germline loops: CDR1 LGHDT, CDR2 YNNKEL (reference sequence). The V end lost 4 bases, the J end lost 0 bases, and 16 bases lay between the germline ends.

The chain couples TRBV5-1 to TRBJ2-7; 9 nucleotides match TRBD1. The CDR3 loop spans 13 amino acids. Losses at the gene ends were 0 bases for V and 5 bases for J; bases not matched to a gene: 0. CDR1 and CDR2 (germline): SGHRS, YFSETQ. The CDR3 DNA reads TGCGCCAGCAGCTTGGGACAGGGGGACGAGCAGTACTTC. Translating gives CASSLGQGDEQYF.

The rearrangement links TRBV11-1 to TRBJ2-7; tentative D call: TRBD2 (5 bases). This CDR3 has 12 amino acids. V was pared by 3 bases and J by 4 bases, with 7 bases between. Germline assignment: CDR1 SGHAT and CDR2 FQDESV (reference sequence). Written as DNA, the CDR3 is TGTGCCAGCAGCTTGACTAATTACGAGCAGTACTTC. It yields the protein CASSLTNYEQYF.

The chain has TRBV29-1 and TRBJ2-1; 8 nucleotides line up with TRBD1. Looked up from germline, CDR1 is SQVTM and CDR2 is ANQGSEA. With 4 bases clipped from V and 6 bases from J, the junction kept 8 bases outside the gene matches. The CDR3 totals 14 residues. The CDR3 loop reads CSVAPQGGGNEQFF. The CDR3 bases are TGCAGCGTTGCCCCACAGGGGGGAGGCAATGAGCAGTTCTTC.